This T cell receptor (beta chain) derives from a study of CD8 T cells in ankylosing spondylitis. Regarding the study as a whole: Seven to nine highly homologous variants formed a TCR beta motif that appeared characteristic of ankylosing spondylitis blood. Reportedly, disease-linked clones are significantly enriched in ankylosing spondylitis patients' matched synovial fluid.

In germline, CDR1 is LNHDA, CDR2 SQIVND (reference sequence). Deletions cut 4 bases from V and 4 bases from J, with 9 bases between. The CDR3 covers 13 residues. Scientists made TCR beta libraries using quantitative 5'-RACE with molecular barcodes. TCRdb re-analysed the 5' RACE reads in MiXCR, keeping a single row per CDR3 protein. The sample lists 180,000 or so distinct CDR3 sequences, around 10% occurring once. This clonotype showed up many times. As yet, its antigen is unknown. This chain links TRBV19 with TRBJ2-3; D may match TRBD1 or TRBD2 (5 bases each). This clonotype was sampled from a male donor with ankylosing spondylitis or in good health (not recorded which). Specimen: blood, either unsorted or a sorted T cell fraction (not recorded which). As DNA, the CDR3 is TGTGCCAGTAGTACGGGACCACCAGATACGCAGTATTTT. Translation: CASSTGPPDTQYF.